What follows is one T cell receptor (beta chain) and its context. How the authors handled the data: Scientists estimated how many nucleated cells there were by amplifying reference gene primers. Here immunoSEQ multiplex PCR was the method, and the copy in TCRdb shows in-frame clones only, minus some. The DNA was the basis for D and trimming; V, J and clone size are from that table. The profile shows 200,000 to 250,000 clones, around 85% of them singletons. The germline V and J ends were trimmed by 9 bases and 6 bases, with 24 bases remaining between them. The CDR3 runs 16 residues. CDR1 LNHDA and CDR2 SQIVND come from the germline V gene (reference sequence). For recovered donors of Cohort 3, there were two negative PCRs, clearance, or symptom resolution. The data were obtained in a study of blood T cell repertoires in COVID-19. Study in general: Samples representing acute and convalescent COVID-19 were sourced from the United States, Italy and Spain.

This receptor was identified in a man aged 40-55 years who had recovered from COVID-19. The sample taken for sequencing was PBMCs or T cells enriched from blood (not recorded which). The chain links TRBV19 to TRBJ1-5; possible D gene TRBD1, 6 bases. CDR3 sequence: CASHAVGQGGGQPQHF. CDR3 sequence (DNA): TGTGCCAGCCACGCGGTGGGACAAGGAGGAGGTCAGCCCCAGCATTTT.